These T cell receptor beta chains were read from a single sample in a study of STAT3 mutations in large granular lymphocyte leukemia. The repertoire was sequenced with immunoSEQ multiplex PCR; TCRdb's copy has only in-frame clones and lacks some. The top ten hold 0.35% to 0.55% of the sample, which has 30,000 to 45,000 clones, approximately 91% seen once. Sequences were obtained from PBMCs. These receptor sequences come from a human donor with T large granular lymphocyte leukemia. Some clones in this sample may be carry-over from other donors' samples. Both conserved end residues are part of each CDR3. Fields, in order: D gene, clone size, J gene, V gene, CDR3 DNA, CDR3 protein. The D gene is left open where the match is weak. Where a row states a size, it is once, few, many or the class of an expanded clone; other rows omit it.

>-|once|TRBJ2-1|TRBV4-3
TGCGCCAGCAGCCACAGAGGCTCCTACAATGAGCAGTTCTTC
CASSHRGSYNEQFF
>TRBD2|-|TRBJ2-3|TRBV27
TGTGCCAGCACTAATCGGCGGGCTAGCGGGGGAGGAGATACGCAGTATTTT
CASTNRRASGGGDTQYF
>-|-|TRBJ2-3|TRBV5-6
TGTGCCAGCAGGACGACGGGTGGATCCGGAGCAGATACGCAGTATTTT
CASRTTGGSGADTQYF
>-|-|TRBJ1-1|TRBV9
TGTGCCAGCAGCGTCAAGGGGTCCGACACTGAAGCTTTCTTT
CASSVKGSDTEAFF
>TRBD1|once|TRBJ1-6|TRBV5-1
TGCGCCAGCAGCATAGAAACAGGGGGCGCAGGGTCACCCCTCCACTTT
CASSIETGGAGSPLHF
>-|-|TRBJ2-5|TRBV10-3
TGTGCCATCAGTGAGTCGAAGGGAAAAGAGACCCAGTACTTC
CAISESKGKETQYF
>-|-|TRBJ1-2|TRBV5-1
TGCGCCAGCAGCTTGGCGGCAGATGGGTTTTATGGCTACACCTTC
CASSLAADGFYGYTF
>-|-|TRBJ2-2|TRBV5-1
TGCGCCAGCAGCTTGACAGCGAGTCCGAACACCGGGGAGCTGTTTTTT
CASSLTASPNTGELFF
>-|-|TRBJ1-2|TRBV30
TGTGCCTGGAAACAACAGGGACCCCGCTACACCTTC
CAWKQQGPRYTF
>-|once|TRBJ2-2|TRBV2
TGTGCCAGCAGTGACCGCACCGGGGAGCTGTTTTTT
CASSDRTGELFF
>-|-|TRBJ2-2|TRBV15
TGTGCCACCAGCAGAGTTCCCACAGCGAACACCGGGGAGCTGTTTTTT
CATSRVPTANTGELFF
>TRBD2|-|TRBJ2-3|TRBV9
TGTGCCAGCAGCGTAGGCTGGGGCGGGGGGGCTGGAGATACGCAGTATTTT
CASSVGWGGGAGDTQYF
>-|-|TRBJ1-5|TRBV6-6
TGTGCCAGCAGCCTGCCAACAGTACAGCCCCAGCATTTT
CASSLPTVQPQHF
>-|-|TRBJ1-5|TRBV30
TGTGCCTGGAGTAGGGGCAATCAGCCCCAGCATTTT
CAWSRGNQPQHF
>TRBD1|once|TRBJ1-1|TRBV5-1
TGCGCCAGCAGCTGGGACAGCCAGAACACTGAAGCTTTCTTT
CASSWDSQNTEAFF
>TRBD1|-|TRBJ2-3|TRBV5-1
TGCGCCAGCAGCGTGACAGGGGGCGCATTAGATACGCAGTATTTT
CASSVTGGALDTQYF
>TRBD1|-|TRBJ1-3|TRBV4-2
TGTGCCAGCAGCCAACCCGGACAGGTATACTCTGGAAACACCATATATTTT
CASSQPGQVYSGNTIYF
>TRBD1|-|TRBJ1-4|TRBV6-5
TGTGCCAGCAGCGGAACCGGGACAGCTAATGAAAAACTGTTTTTT
CASSGTGTANEKLFF
>-|-|TRBJ1-3|TRBV30
TGTGCCTGGAGTGGAAACACCATATATTTT
CAWSGNTIYF
>-|-|TRBJ1-5|TRBV6-1
TGTGCCAGCAGTGAACAAAGCAATCAGCCCCAGCATTTT
CASSEQSNQPQHF
>TRBD1|-|TRBJ2-5|TRBV19
TGTGCCAGTAGTGCCCGGACAGGGAAAGAGACCCAGTACTTC
CASSARTGKETQYF
>TRBD2|once|TRBJ2-3|TRBV5-4
TGTGCCAGCAGCTCTGGTGGGGGGGTAAGCACAGATACGCAGTATTTT
CASSSGGGVSTDTQYF
>-|-|TRBJ2-1|TRBV11-2
TGTGCCAGCAGCTTAGCGCCACTAGGCGATGAGCAGTTCTTC
CASSLAPLGDEQFF
>-|-|TRBJ1-6|TRBV7-9
TGTGCCAGCAGCTTAGGAGGCATTAATTCACCCCTCCACTTT
CASSLGGINSPLHF
>-|-|TRBJ1-1|TRBV28
TGTGCCAGCCGAGCAGGCTCCCGCACTGAAGCTTTCTTT
CASRAGSRTEAFF
>TRBD1|-|TRBJ1-3|TRBV28
TGTGCCAGCAGACCCGCGGGACAGGGGGCTGTTGGAAACACCATATATTTT
CASRPAGQGAVGNTIYF
>-|-|TRBJ2-7|TRBV4-3
TGCGCCAGCAGCACAGCATGGGCCAAACCTAACCCTTTGATCGGACCCCCGTACGAGCAGTACTTC
CASSTAWAKPNPLIGPPYEQYF
>-|-|TRBJ1-4|TRBV4-1
TGCGCCAGCAGCTATAGGGGTGATTGGCAGGAAAAACTGTTTTTT
CASSYRGDWQEKLFF
>TRBD1|-|TRBJ2-3|TRBV29-1
TGCAGCGTCCTAGGACAGGGCCTACTCACAGATACGCAGTATTTT
CSVLGQGLLTDTQYF
>-|-|TRBJ1-4|TRBV11-2
TGTGCCAGCAGCCCGCGGGGCGAAAAACTGTTTTTT
CASSPRGEKLFF
>-|-|TRBJ1-2|TRBV28
TGTGCCAGCAGTTCACAGGGAAACTATGGCTACACCTTC
CASSSQGNYGYTF
>-|-|TRBJ2-3|TRBV29-1
TGCAGCGCCCAGGGACCAGATACGCAGTATTTT
CSAQGPDTQYF
>-|-|TRBJ2-2|TRBV5-1
TGCGCCAGCAGCTTGGGGACAGACCGGTTTTTT
CASSLGTDRFF
>-|-|TRBJ2-7|TRBV10-3
TGTGCCATCAGTGAGTTGATCCCGGTGTCTGGGCGCGAGCAGTACTTC
CAISELIPVSGREQYF
>TRBD1|-|TRBJ1-2|TRBV15
TGTGCCACCAGCAGGGGAGGGACAGATTATGGCTACACCTTC
CATSRGGTDYGYTF
>TRBD2|-|TRBJ2-7|TRBV11-2
TGTGCCAGCAGCTTAGTGTGGTCCGGGGGGGCCCTCTACGAGCAGTACTTC
CASSLVWSGGALYEQYF
>TRBD1|-|TRBJ1-1|TRBV30
TGTGCCTGGAGTGTACCAGGGACAGATAACACTGAAGCTTTCTTT
CAWSVPGTDNTEAFF
>-|-|TRBJ1-2|TRBV2
TGTGCCAGCAACAAACAGGGCGACTATGGCTACACCTTC
CASNKQGDYGYTF
>TRBD1|-|TRBJ2-7|TRBV10-3
TGTGCCATCAGTGGGGGACAGGGGAGCTACGAGCAGTACTTC
CAISGGQGSYEQYF
>-|-|TRBJ2-5|TRBV5-1
TGCGCCAGCAGCCAGCAAGAGACCCAGTACTTC
CASSQQETQYF
>-|-|TRBJ2-7|TRBV6-1
TGTGCCACCCGGACAGGGAGGGCCTACGAGCAGTACTTC
CATRTGRAYEQYF